Below are 32 T cell receptor beta chains sequenced from a single sample in a study of human T cells and chemical hapten exposure. This sample's time point: patch test 1, 2 weeks after DPC sensitization. The treatment denotes: therapeutic diphenylcyclopropenone sensitization with weekly scalp DPC. One entry per CDR3 protein, called by TCRdb with MiXCR from the RACE reads. The table includes some 180,000 distinct CDR3 sequences, approximately 20% detected once. Sequenced material: whole blood, taken in connection with sensitization to the hapten diphenylcyclopropenone (DPC). The receptors stem from a woman in her fifties or sixties with alopecia areata. Some clones in this sample may be carry-over from other donors' samples.

This chain links TRBV12-5 with TRBJ1-1; the D is unclear. Trimming cost V 0 bases and J 0 bases, with 11 bases left between them. CDR3 length: 16 residues. Germline V lookup: CDR1 LGHNT, CDR2 FRNRAP. CDR3 region: CASGLVVIGMNTEAFF. CDR3 nucleotides: TGTGCTAGTGGTTTGGTAGTCATAGGCATGAACACTGAAGCTTTCTTT.

J is TRBJ2-2 and V is TRBV5-4; D tentatively reads TRBD1 or TRBD2 (6 bases each). The CDR3 has 16 residues. CDR1 SGHNT and CDR2 YYREEE come from the germline V gene (reference sequence). With 4 bases removed from V and 6 bases from J, the gap between germline ends came to 19 bases. The CDR3 loop reads CASSPRGETRAGELFF. The CDR3 DNA reads TGTGCCAGCAGCCCGAGGGGGGAGACGAGGGCCGGGGAGCTGTTTTTT.

The rearrangement joins TRBV24-1 to TRBJ1-2; perhaps TRBD1 as D (5 bases). Trimming cost V 9 bases and J 13 bases, with 23 bases left between them. CDR3 length equals 13 residues. Per the germline V gene, CDR1 is KGHDR and CDR2 is SFDVKD. CDR3 sequence reads: CATSSPWDGSFTF. The CDR3 region has the DNA TGTGCCACCTCATCTCCCTGGGACGGCAGCTTCACCTTC.

V usage is TRBV29-1 and J usage is TRBJ2-1; 12 bases agree with TRBD2. Germline V gene data show CDR1 as SQVTM and CDR2 as ANQGSEA. This CDR3 comprises 17 residues. CDR3 sequence reads: CGARGTSGPSSYNEQFF. The CDR3 coding sequence is TGCGGCGCTAGGGGGACTAGCGGGCCGAGCTCCTACAATGAGCAGTTCTTC.

J is TRBJ2-1 and V is TRBV27; D gene ambiguous. Trimming took off 4 bases at V and 2 bases at J, with 12 bases between the two ends. The CDR3 totals 15 residues. Germline assignment: CDR1 MNHEY and CDR2 SMNVEV (reference sequence). CDR3 sequence reads: CASSSTGPTYNEQFF. CDR3 DNA sequence: TGTGCCAGCAGTTCGACCGGTCCCACCTACAATGAGCAGTTCTTC.

This chain links TRBV3-1 with TRBJ2-5, with D hard to call. Per germline, CDR1 LGHDT and CDR2 YNNKEL (reference sequence). The CDR3 runs 14 residues. Trimming shortened V by 1 base and J by 3 bases, and 9 bases separated the two germline ends. CDR3: CASSQVAGKETQYF. The CDR3 nucleotides read TGTGCCAGCAGCCAAGTGGCCGGAAAAGAGACCCAGTACTTC.

There are a few counts of this clonotype. The chain joins TRBV19 to TRBJ1-5, with 8 bases fitting TRBD1. This CDR3 spans 15 amino acids. Germline CDR1 reads LNHDA; CDR2 reads SQIVND (reference sequence). Unmatched junction bases numbered 8, after V lost 7 bases and J lost 3 bases. CDR3 nucleotides: TGTGCCAGTAAGGCTTGGACAGGGAACAATCAGCCCCAGCATTTT. Protein product: CASKAWTGNNQPQHF. The full variable domain, rest sourced from reference TRBV19 and TRBJ1-5, is DGGITQSPKYLFRKEGQNVTLSCEQNLNHDAMYWYRQDPGQGLRLIYYSQIVNDFQKGDIAEGYSVSREKKESFPLTVTSAQKNPTAFYLCASKAWTGNNQPQHFGDGTRLSIL.

V gene TRBV14 combines with J gene TRBJ2-3; the match to TRBD2 covers 13 bases. Losses at the gene ends were 5 bases for V and 4 bases for J; bases not matched to a gene: 3. Germline V CDR1 and CDR2: SGHDN, FVKESK. The CDR3 contains 15 residues. The CDR3 region has the DNA TGTGCCAGCAGCGGGACTAGCGGGATGGCAGATACGCAGTATTTT. Residues: CASSGTSGMADTQYF. Full variable domain (rest looked up from reference TRBV14 and TRBJ2-3): EAGVTQFPSHSVIEKGQTVTLRCDPISGHDNLYWYRRVMGKEIKFLLHFVKESKQDESGMPNNRFLAERTGGTYSTLKVQPAELEDSGVYFCASSGTSGMADTQYFGPGTRLTVL.

The CDR3 sequence: CASSPRTTGELFF. As DNA, the CDR3 is TGTGCCAGCAGCCCGCGGACGACCGGGGAGCTGTTTTTT. V is TRBV7-2 and J is TRBJ2-2; no firm D call. CDR1 SGHTA and CDR2 FQGNSA come from the germline V gene. The CDR3 covers 13 residues. Trimming pared 5 bases from V and 5 bases from J, leaving 9 bases between.

The sample holds many counts of this clonotype. The chain carries TRBV19 and TRBJ2-1, with unresolved D. This CDR3 has 11 amino acids. The V and J ends lost 5 bases and 6 bases respectively, with 5 bases between them. Germline assignment: CDR1 LNHDA and CDR2 SQIVND (reference sequence). This chain's CDR3 is CASSLINEQFF. The CDR3 region has the DNA TGTGCCAGTAGTCTAATCAATGAGCAGTTCTTC.

The rearrangement joins TRBV6-2 or TRBV6-3 to TRBJ1-1; a weak D match, TRBD1 (6 bases). Germline V gene lookup returns CDR1 MNHEY and CDR2 SVGEGT. The CDR3 consists of 11 residues. V lost 5 bases and J lost 11, with 12 bases in between. The CDR3 bases are TGTGCCAGCAGTCACGGGGGGGCGGCTTTCTTT. It specifies CASSHGGAAFF.

A remark on this clonotype: A junction boundary mismatches the germline segment, possibly from a read error. This chain connects TRBV6-1 to TRBJ2-7; 8 bases fit TRBD1. CDR1 and CDR2 (germline): MNHNS, SASEGT. This CDR3 has 13 residues. The CDR3 nucleotides are TGTGCCATCGGCGGCCGGGACAGGCGCGAAATCATCTTC. Protein: CAIGGRDRREIIF.

This sequence joins TRBV6-6 and TRBJ2-3; D gene ambiguous. The germline CDR1 and CDR2 sequences are MNHNY and SVGAGI (reference sequence). CDR3 length equals 15 residues. V lost 7 bases, J lost 0 bases, and 14 bases lay in between. The CDR3 coding sequence is TGTGCCAGCACTTCGACCGGGTCAAGCACAGATACGCAGTATTTT. Its translation: CASTSTGSSTDTQYF.

The chain carries TRBV20-1 and TRBJ2-1; TRBD2 matches at 11 bases. V lost 3 bases and J lost 8; bases outside the gene matches: 12. The CDR3 covers 16 residues. The germline V gene encodes CDR1 DFQATT and CDR2 SNEGSKA (reference sequence). CDR3 in DNA: TGCAGTGCTAGCCTCCTTTTAGCGGGAGGGCTCCATGAGCAGTTCTTC. This translates into CSASLLLAGGLHEQFF.

This clonotype occurred a few times. The rearrangement links TRBV29-1 to TRBJ2-7; 7 bases are shared with TRBD2. The CDR3 covers 15 residues. V shed 0 bases and J 1 base; nucleotides not matched to a gene: 6. The germline V gene has CDR1 SQVTM and CDR2 ANQGSEA. The CDR3 loop is CSVEDQTSESYEQYF. CDR3 sequence (DNA): TGCAGCGTTGAAGATCAAACTAGCGAGTCCTACGAGCAGTACTTC.

In this sample, this clonotype turned up a few times. This chain connects TRBV9 to TRBJ2-7, with D perhaps matching TRBD1 (6 bases). From germline, CDR1 is SGDLS and CDR2 YYNGEE. CDR3 length equals 17 residues. Trimming cost V 0 bases and J 7 bases, with 23 bases left between them. The CDR3 loop is CASSVVDSPEGAGEQYF. CDR3 coding DNA: TGTGCCAGCAGCGTAGTGGACAGCCCCGAGGGAGCTGGGGAGCAGTACTTC.

This clonotype was picked up a small number of times. The chain has TRBV6-5 and TRBJ1-1; TRBD1 matches 9 bases. CDR3 length: 12 amino acids. V was pared by 6 bases and J by 11 bases, with 7 bases of the junction left unmatched. Germline assignment: CDR1 MNHEY and CDR2 SVGAGI. The CDR3 bases are TGTGCCAGCAGACCCGGACAGGGGCTCGCTTTCTTT. The encoded protein is CASRPGQGLAFF.

The CDR3 nucleotides are TGTGCCAGCTCACCACCTTGGCAGCCTGAAGCTTTCTTT. Translated: CASSPPWQPEAFF. The chain carries TRBV18 and TRBJ1-1; D unclear. V lost 0 bases and J lost 6, with 8 bases in between. The CDR3 is 13 residues long. In germline, CDR1 is KGHSH, CDR2 LQKENI.

The gene calls are TRBV29-1 and TRBJ2-5, with 9 bases aligning to TRBD1. CDR3 length equals 13 residues. Germline loops: CDR1 SQVTM, CDR2 ANQGSEA. Losses at the gene ends were 6 bases for V and 2 bases for J; bases not matched to a gene: 4. The CDR3 nucleotides are TGCAGCGTGGGGGACAGGGAACAAGAGACCCAGTACTTC. Residues: CSVGDREQETQYF.

This clonotype was picked up a small number of times. The rearrangement joins TRBV20-1 to TRBJ2-1, with 10 bases aligning to TRBD2. The junction had 12 bases not matched to a gene; V was cut back by 5 bases and J by 5 bases. Germline V lookup: CDR1 DFQATT, CDR2 SNEGSKA (reference sequence). CDR3 length: 16 amino acids. CDR3 nucleotides: TGCAGTGCTGAAAAGCCGGGACTAGCGCATAACAATGAGCAGTTCTTC. It specifies CSAEKPGLAHNNEQFF.

This clonotype came up a few times. The chain carries TRBV10-3 and TRBJ2-3; the match to TRBD1 covers 8 bases. This CDR3 comprises 16 residues. CDR1 is ENHRY and CDR2 is SYGVKD in the germline V gene. The junction had 5 bases not matched to a gene; V was cut back by 3 bases and J by 0 bases. The CDR3 is CAISDLRDRSTDTQYF. DNA of the CDR3: TGTGCCATCAGTGACTTACGGGACAGGAGCACAGATACGCAGTATTTT.

This clonotype was recorded a few times. This chain uses TRBV7-2 with TRBJ1-5; D not certain. V lost 0 bases, J lost 9 bases, and 15 bases lay in between. Germline CDR1 SGHTA, CDR2 FQGNSA. This CDR3 contains 15 residues. The chain's CDR3 is CASSLASQRGWPQHF. The CDR3 region has the DNA TGTGCCAGCAGCTTAGCTTCCCAGCGGGGATGGCCCCAGCATTTT.

The V gene is TRBV30, the J gene TRBJ2-5, with 9 bases aligning to TRBD2. Losses at the gene ends were 5 bases for V and 2 bases for J; bases not matched to a gene: 12. This CDR3 is 16 amino acids long. The V gene's germline CDR1 is GTSNPN and CDR2 SVGIG (reference sequence). The chain's CDR3 is CAWGRGLAGTQETQYF. The CDR3 coding sequence is TGTGCCTGGGGGAGGGGGCTAGCGGGAACTCAAGAGACCCAGTACTTC. The complete variable domain, with remaining parts taken from reference TRBV30 and TRBJ2-5, reads SQTIHQWPATLVQPVGSPLSLECTVEGTSNPNLYWYRQAAGRGLQLLFYSVGIGQISSEVPQNLSASRPQDRQFILSSKKLLLSDSGFYLCAWGRGLAGTQETQYFGPGTRLLVL.

Only a few counts were recorded for this clonotype. This sequence joins TRBV28 and TRBJ2-1; possibly TRBD2 for D (5 bases). CDR3 size: 15 residues. V shed 6 bases and J shed 4 bases, with 16 bases lying between them. Germline V gives CDR1 MDHEN, CDR2 SYDVKM. The CDR3 loop reads CASREEVGRYNEQFF. The CDR3 DNA is TGTGCCAGCAGGGAGGAGGTAGGGCGATACAATGAGCAGTTCTTC.

The table lists this clonotype with a few counts. V gene TRBV20-1 combines with J gene TRBJ2-1; 9 positions agree with TRBD2. Germline V gene sequence: CDR1 DFQATT, CDR2 SNEGSKA (reference sequence). This CDR3 spans 16 amino acids. The junction had 13 bases not matched to a gene; V was cut back by 5 bases and J by 5 bases. CDR3 nucleotides: TGCAGTGCTGCTGGCGTAGCGGGAGTTTTAGACAATGAGCAGTTCTTC. Translating it yields CSAAGVAGVLDNEQFF.

This clonotype was recorded a few times. This chain links TRBV13 with TRBJ1-2; TRBD1 matches at 11 bases. Germline lookup yields CDR1 PRHDT and CDR2 FYEKMQ (reference sequence). The CDR3 runs 16 residues. The V segment lost 5 bases and the J segment 3 bases; nucleotides outside the gene matches: 8. CDR3 in amino acids: CASSRDRGLRDYGYTF. CDR3 DNA sequence: TGTGCCAGCAGCCGGGACAGGGGGTTAAGGGACTATGGCTACACCTTC.

This chain connects TRBV6-1 to TRBJ2-2; weak D call: TRBD1 (5 bases). The germline CDR1 and CDR2 sequences are MNHNS and SASEGT. CDR3 length: 15 amino acids. Trimming left V 0 bases short and J 5 bases short, with 10 bases between. This CDR3 is CASSEAREGTGELFF. CDR3 in DNA: TGTGCCAGCAGTGAAGCCAGGGAAGGAACCGGGGAGCTGTTTTTT.

The chain uses TRBV5-1 and TRBJ2-2, with TRBD1 matching 10 bases. Looked up from germline, CDR1 is SGHRS and CDR2 is YFSETQ. Trimming took 3 bases from V and 3 from J; bases not matched to a gene: 8. This CDR3 is 17 amino acids long. CDR3: CASSSPRQGAYTGELFF. As DNA, the CDR3 is TGCGCCAGCAGCTCCCCTCGACAGGGGGCCTACACCGGGGAGCTGTTTTTT.

The chain is built from TRBV7-2 and TRBJ1-1, with D possibly matching TRBD1 (5 bases). V dropped 2 bases and J dropped 1 base, with 11 bases sitting between them. Germline V gene lookup returns CDR1 SGHTA and CDR2 FQGNSA. This CDR3 is 15 amino acids long. CDR3 in DNA: TGTGCCAGCAGCTTACGGGGGTTTGCGAACACTGAAGCTTTCTTT. Translating gives CASSLRGFANTEAFF.

This chain uses TRBV7-9 with TRBJ2-1; D might be TRBD2 (5 bases). The CDR3 covers 17 residues. V lost 0 bases to trimming and J lost 8 bases, with 20 bases between them. Looked up from germline, CDR1 is SEHNR and CDR2 is FQNEAQ (reference sequence). This chain's CDR3 is CASSLATRSPKRDEQFF. CDR3 in DNA: TGTGCCAGCAGCTTAGCTACTAGATCCCCGAAAAGGGATGAGCAGTTCTTC.

The rearrangement joins TRBV12-3 or TRBV12-4 to TRBJ1-5; no clear D gene. Trimming took off 3 bases at V and 10 bases at J, with 10 bases between the two ends. CDR3 length: 12 amino acids. The CDR3 DNA reads as TGTGCCAGCAGTTTGGTCCCGGAACCCCAGCATTTT. Amino acid sequence: CASSLVPEPQHF.

The chain uses TRBV12-3 or TRBV12-4 and TRBJ2-2; D is unclear. The CDR3 is 14 residues long. V lost 6 bases and J lost 1, with 9 bases in between. The CDR3 DNA reads as TGTGCCAGCAGGCCGGAACAGAACACCGGGGAGCTGTTTTTT. Amino acid sequence: CASRPEQNTGELFF.